The 19 T cell receptor beta chains in this list originate from one sample, sequenced in a study of cytomegalovirus exposure and HLA in healthy donors. Generated by immunoSEQ multiplex PCR, the TCRdb table keeps only in-frame clones and is missing some. In the table there are 140,000 or so clones, about 89% of which are singletons. The sample was PBMCs. These receptor sequences come from a man younger than 30 in good health and CMV-seronegative.

This chain uses TRBV6-5 with TRBJ2-7; TRBD1 matches at 7 bases. Per the germline V gene, CDR1 is MNHEY and CDR2 is SVGAGI. This CDR3 region has 16 residues. The V and J ends lost 2 bases and 6 bases, in that order; junction bases with no gene match: 13. CDR3 protein: CASSYLPLRTGSEQYF. CDR3 nucleotide sequence: TGTGCCAGCAGTTACCTACCACTCAGGACAGGTTCCGAGCAGTACTTC.

The sample holds one count of this clone. The V and J genes are TRBV5-8 and TRBJ2-1, with 16 bases identical to TRBD2. This CDR3 comprises 18 residues. Per the germline V gene, CDR1 is SGHTS and CDR2 is YDEGEE. The junction had 9 bases not matched to a gene; V was cut back by 6 bases and J by 3 bases. CDR3 DNA: TGTGCCAGCACCCCGGGACTAGCGGGGGGGCCCTACTACAATGAGCAGTTCTTC. The encoded protein is CASTPGLAGGPYYNEQFF.

CDR3 DNA sequence: TGTGCCAGCAGCTTAACTAGCGGCAAGGGTGGCGGGGAGCTGTTTTTT. Its protein product is CASSLTSGKGGGELFF. This chain links TRBV11-2 with TRBJ2-2, with 8 bases identical to TRBD2. J was trimmed by 7 bases and V by 2 bases; bases with no gene match: 9. Per the germline V gene, CDR1 is SGHAT and CDR2 is FQNNGV. CDR3 length: 16 residues.

The chain links TRBV7-9 to TRBJ2-7; 9 bases are a match to TRBD1. Germline V gene lookup returns CDR1 SEHNR and CDR2 FQNEAQ (reference sequence). The CDR3 spans 16 residues. V trimming: 4 bases; J trimming: 2 bases; junction bases outside the gene matches: 9. The CDR3 nucleotides read TGTGCCAGCAGCTCCGACCGGGACAGGGTCCCCTACGAGCAGTACTTC. Protein product: CASSSDRDRVPYEQYF. The full variable domain, with the rest looked up from reference TRBV7-9 and TRBJ2-7, is DTGVSQNPRHKITKRGQNVTFRCDPISEHNRLYWYRQTLGQGPEFLTYFQNEAQLEKSRLLSDRFSAERPKGSFSTLEIQRTEQGDSAMYLCASSSDRDRVPYEQYFGPGTRLTVT.

Here the CDR3 DNA reads TGTGCCAGCAGTGAAGGTGAGGGTTCGGGCAATCAGCCCCAGCATTTT. Protein: CASSEGEGSGNQPQHF. This rearrangement joins TRBV25-1 to TRBJ1-5; no definite D call. CDR1 MGHDK and CDR2 SYGVNS come from the germline V gene. The CDR3 spans 16 residues. The V gene lost 2 bases and the J gene lost 2 bases, with 13 bases spanning the gap.

This chain uses TRBV27 with TRBJ2-7, with 11 bases aligning to TRBD2. The V and J ends lost 2 bases and 2 bases, in that order; junction bases with no gene match: 5. The CDR3 length is 16 residues. The germline V gene has CDR1 MNHEY and CDR2 SMNVEV (reference sequence). In DNA, the CDR3 is TGTGCCAGCAGTTTAAGGGGGACTAGCGGAACCTACGAGCAGTACGTC. It is translated as CASSLRGTSGTYEQYV.

The V call is TRBV30, the J call TRBJ1-1; 8 bases match TRBD1. The trim removed 4 bases at V and 6 bases at J, leaving 4 bases unmatched. Germline V gene sequence: CDR1 GTSNPN, CDR2 SVGIG (reference sequence). CDR3 length equals 12 residues. As DNA, the CDR3 is TGTGCCTGGAACAGGGGGATCGCTGAAGCTTTCTTT. Its protein product is CAWNRGIAEAFF.

The rearrangement joins TRBV10-1 to TRBJ1-5; TRBD1 might be the D (5 bases). V was pared by 7 bases and J by 4 bases, with 23 bases between. The CDR3 is 17 amino acids. In germline, CDR1 is WNHNN, CDR2 SYGVQD (reference sequence). The CDR3 coding sequence is TGCGCCAGCATTTTTAGTCTACCAGGGCGTTTTAATCAGCCCCAGCATTTT. Encoded protein: CASIFSLPGRFNQPQHF.

Only a few counts were recorded for this clone. V gene TRBV7-6 combines with J gene TRBJ1-5; 7 nucleotides match TRBD1. The CDR3 length is 15 residues. J gave up 4 bases and V 3 bases, and 6 bases lay outside the gene matches. Germline V gene lookup returns CDR1 SGHVS and CDR2 FNYEAQ. Here the CDR3 reads CASSLGQSGNQPQHF. CDR3 DNA sequence: TGTGCCAGCAGCTTGGGACAGTCCGGTAATCAGCCCCAGCATTTT.

This clone was seen more than once but under ten times. V gene TRBV30 combines with J gene TRBJ1-1, with D possibly being TRBD1 (6 bases). CDR1 is GTSNPN, CDR2 SVGIG, per germline (reference sequence). The CDR3 contains 14 residues. V was shortened by 2 bases and J by 2 bases, with 12 bases between the two germline ends. CDR3 coding DNA: TGTGCCTGGAGTCGGGGGGGGCCCAACACTGAAGCTTTCTTT. This translates into CAWSRGGPNTEAFF.

V is TRBV11-2 and J is TRBJ2-7; no reliable D call. V was shortened by 0 bases and J by 3 bases, with 9 bases between the two germline ends. Germline CDR1 reads SGHAT; CDR2 reads FQNNGV. The CDR3 has 14 amino acids. The CDR3 loop reads CASSLESAGYEQYF. The CDR3 DNA reads as TGTGCCAGCAGCTTAGAGAGCGCCGGCTACGAGCAGTACTTC.

The chain joins TRBV13 to TRBJ1-1; 8 bases are a match to TRBD1. J lost 3 bases, V lost 3 bases, and 6 bases had no gene match. Per the germline V gene, CDR1 is PRHDT and CDR2 is FYEKMQ (reference sequence). This CDR3 comprises 15 residues. CDR3 nucleotides: TGTGCCAGCAGCTTTGAAACAGGGGGGGACACTGAAGCTTTCTTT. Encoded protein: CASSFETGGDTEAFF.

This clone is a singleton in its sample. The chain employs TRBV10-3 and TRBJ2-7; no definite D call. V lost 3 bases, J lost 1 base, and 22 bases lay in between. CDR3 length: 18 residues. CDR1 is ENHRY and CDR2 is SYGVKD in the germline V gene. In DNA, the CDR3 is TGTGCCATCAGTGACGGAGCGTCCGCTACACATCAATCCTACGAGCAGTACTTC. It codes for CAISDGASATHQSYEQYF.

The chain couples TRBV5-1 to TRBJ2-2, with D perhaps TRBD2 (6 bases). CDR3 length: 15 amino acids. Trimming removed 1 base from V and 3 bases from J, with 10 bases in between. Germline-derived CDR1 and CDR2 are SGHRS and YFSETQ. CDR3 sequence reads: CASSLLGLDTGELFF. In DNA form, the CDR3 reads TGCGCCAGCAGCTTGTTGGGACTTGACACCGGGGAGCTGTTTTTT. Full variable domain (outside the CDR3, taken from reference TRBV5-1 and TRBJ2-2): KAGVTQTPRYLIKTRGQQVTLSCSPISGHRSVSWYQQTPGQGLQFLFEYFSETQRNKGNFPGRFSGRQFSNSRSEMNVSTLELGDSALYLCASSLLGLDTGELFFGEGSRLTVL.

V is TRBV28 and J is TRBJ2-5; 8 bases match TRBD2. The CDR3 sequence is 16 residues long. Germline-derived CDR1 and CDR2 are MDHEN and SYDVKM. The ends lost 5 bases at V and 5 bases at J; junction bases unmatched: 13. As DNA, the CDR3 is TGTGCCAGCAGTCCCATCGGGGCGGGAGGAGGTGAGACCCAGTACTTC. It codes for CASSPIGAGGGETQYF.

A single count supports this clone. This sequence joins TRBV4-1 and TRBJ1-5; D might be TRBD1 (6 bases). The CDR3 extends over 16 amino acids. V lost 3 bases to trimming and J lost 5 bases, with 17 bases between them. In germline, CDR1 is MGHRA, CDR2 YSYEKL. The CDR3 DNA reads TGCGCCAGCAGCCAGGCCGGACAGTTGGACTATCAGCCCCAGCATTTT. Translation gives CASSQAGQLDYQPQHF.

V and J are TRBV15 and TRBJ1-3, with unresolved D. CDR1 and CDR2 from the germline V gene are LNHNV and YYDKDF (reference sequence). Trimming removed 0 bases at V and 1 base at J, with 4 bases between. The CDR3 consists of 14 residues. Written as DNA, the CDR3 is TGTGCCACCAGCAGAGACCTATCTGGAAACACCATATATTTT. Protein product: CATSRDLSGNTIYF. The variable domain in full, completed from reference TRBV15 and TRBJ1-3, reads DAMVIQNPRYQVTQFGKPVTLSCSQTLNHNVMYWYQQKSSQAPKLLFHYYDKDFNNEADTPDNFQSRRPNTSFCFLDIRSPGLGDTAMYLCATSRDLSGNTIYFGEGSWLTVV.

This chain uses TRBV28 with TRBJ2-2; 9 bases map to TRBD2. This CDR3 comprises 12 residues. CDR1 and CDR2 (germline): MDHEN, SYDVKM. The V segment lost 6 bases and the J segment 8 bases; nucleotides outside the gene matches: 1. CDR3 loop: CASRGLAGELFF. CDR3 DNA: TGTGCCAGCAGAGGACTAGCGGGGGAGCTGTTTTTT.

The chain carries TRBV11-2 and TRBJ2-1; D is ambiguous. V lost 4 bases to trimming and J lost 0 bases, with 10 bases between them. This CDR3 has 15 residues. Germline V gives CDR1 SGHAT, CDR2 FQNNGV. The CDR3 bases are TGTGCCAGCAGCTCCTCTTATAGCTCCTACAATGAGCAGTTCTTC. Amino acids: CASSSSYSSYNEQFF.